This TCR beta chain was sequenced for a study of blood T cell repertoires in COVID-19. Study information: Material from acute and convalescent COVID-19 was sourced from the United States, Italy and Spain.

The repertoire was sequenced with immunoSEQ multiplex PCR; TCRdb's copy has only in-frame clones and lacks some. The sample shows about 200,000 clones, 70% to 90% of them seen only once. Sequenced sample: peripheral blood. This sequence originates from a woman at least 80 years old with acute or convalescent COVID-19.

The CDR3 loop is CASTRTSLGSYGYTF. The CDR3 DNA is TGTGCCAGCACTAGGACAAGCTTAGGTTCCTATGGCTACACCTTC. The chain joins TRBV27 to TRBJ1-2; tentative D call: TRBD1 (5 bases). Germline values: CDR1 MNHEY, CDR2 SMNVEV (reference sequence). Trimming took 7 bases from V and 4 from J, leaving 19 bases between them. There are 15 residues in the CDR3.